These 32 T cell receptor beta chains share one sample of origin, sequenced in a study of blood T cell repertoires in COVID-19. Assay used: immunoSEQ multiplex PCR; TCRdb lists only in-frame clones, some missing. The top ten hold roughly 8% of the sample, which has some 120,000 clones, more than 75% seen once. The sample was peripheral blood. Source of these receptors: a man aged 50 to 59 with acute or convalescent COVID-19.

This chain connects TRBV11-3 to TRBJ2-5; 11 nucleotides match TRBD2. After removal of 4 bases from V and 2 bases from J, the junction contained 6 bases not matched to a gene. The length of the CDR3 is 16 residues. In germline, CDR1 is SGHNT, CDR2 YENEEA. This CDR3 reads CASSYRLAGSQETQYF. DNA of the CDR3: TGTGCCAGCAGCTACCGACTAGCGGGGTCTCAAGAGACCCAGTACTTC.

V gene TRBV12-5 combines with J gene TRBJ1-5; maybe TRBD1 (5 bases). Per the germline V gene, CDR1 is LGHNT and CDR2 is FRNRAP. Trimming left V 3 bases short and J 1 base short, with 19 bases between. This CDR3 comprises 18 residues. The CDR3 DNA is TGTGCTAGTGGTTTATCGGCTGGGGCGGGGCCGAGCAATCAGCCCCAGCATTTT. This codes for CASGLSAGAGPSNQPQHF.

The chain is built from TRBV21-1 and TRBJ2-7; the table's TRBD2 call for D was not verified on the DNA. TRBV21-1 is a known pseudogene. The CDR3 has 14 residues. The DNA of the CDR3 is TGTGCCAGCAGCCCTCGACTAATTTCCTACGAGCAGTACTTC. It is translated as CASSPRLISYEQYF.

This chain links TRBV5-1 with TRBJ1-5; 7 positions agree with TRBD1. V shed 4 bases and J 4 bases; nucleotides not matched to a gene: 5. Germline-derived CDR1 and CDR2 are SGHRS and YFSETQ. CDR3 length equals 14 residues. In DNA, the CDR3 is TGCGCCAGCAGCCCGGGGACAGAGAATCAGCCCCAGCATTTT. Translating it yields CASSPGTENQPQHF.

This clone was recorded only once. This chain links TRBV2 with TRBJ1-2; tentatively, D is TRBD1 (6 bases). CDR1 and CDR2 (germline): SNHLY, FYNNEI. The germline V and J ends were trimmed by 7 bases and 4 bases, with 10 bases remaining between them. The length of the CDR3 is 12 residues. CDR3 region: CASMQGSYGYTF. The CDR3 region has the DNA TGTGCCAGCATGCAGGGGTCCTATGGCTACACCTTC.

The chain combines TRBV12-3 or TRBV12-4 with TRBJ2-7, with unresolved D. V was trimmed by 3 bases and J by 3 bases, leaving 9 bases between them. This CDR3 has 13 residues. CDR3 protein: CASSLVGGYEQYF. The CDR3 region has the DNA TGTGCCAGCAGTTTGGTTGGCGGCTACGAGCAGTACTTC.

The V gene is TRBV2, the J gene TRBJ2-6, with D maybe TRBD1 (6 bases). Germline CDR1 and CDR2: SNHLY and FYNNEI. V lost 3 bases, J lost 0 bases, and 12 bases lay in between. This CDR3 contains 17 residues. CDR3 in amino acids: CASSERTVSSGANVLTF. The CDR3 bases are TGTGCCAGCAGTGAGAGGACAGTCAGCTCTGGGGCCAACGTCCTGACTTTC.

CDR3 coding DNA: TGTGCCAGCAGTTTAGGCGAGGGGGCAACAAAAGCTTTCTTT. It translates to CASSLGEGATKAFF. This sequence joins TRBV27 and TRBJ1-1; 7 bases align to TRBD1. The V gene end was trimmed by 2 bases and the J gene end by 9 bases; junction bases not matched to a gene: 9. The CDR3 covers 14 residues. The germline CDR1 and CDR2 sequences are MNHEY and SMNVEV (reference sequence).

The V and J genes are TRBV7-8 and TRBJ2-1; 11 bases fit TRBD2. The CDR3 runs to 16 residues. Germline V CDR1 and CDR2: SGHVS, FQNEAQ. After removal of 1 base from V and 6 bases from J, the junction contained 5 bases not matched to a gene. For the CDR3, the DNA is TGTGCCAGCAGCTTAGGCTCCGGGACTAGCGGCAATGAGCAGTTCTTC. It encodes CASSLGSGTSGNEQFF. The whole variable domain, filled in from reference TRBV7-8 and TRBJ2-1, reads GAGVSQSPRYKVAKRGQDVALRCDPISGHVSLFWYQQALGQGPEFLTYFQNEAQLDKSGLPSDRFFAERPEGSVSTLKIQRTQQEDSAVYLCASSLGSGTSGNEQFFGPGTRLTVL.

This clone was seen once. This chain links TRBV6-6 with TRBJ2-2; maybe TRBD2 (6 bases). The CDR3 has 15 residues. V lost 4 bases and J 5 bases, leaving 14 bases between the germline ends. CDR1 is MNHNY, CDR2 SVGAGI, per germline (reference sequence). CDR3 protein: CASSSRQGGTGELFF. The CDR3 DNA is TGTGCCAGCAGTTCTCGGCAGGGAGGAACCGGGGAGCTGTTTTTT.

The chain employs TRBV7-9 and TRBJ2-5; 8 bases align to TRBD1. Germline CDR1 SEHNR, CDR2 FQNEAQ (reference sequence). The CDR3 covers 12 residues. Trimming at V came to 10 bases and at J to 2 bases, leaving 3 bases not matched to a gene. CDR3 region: CATRTGQETQYF. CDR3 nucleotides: TGTGCCACTAGGACAGGGCAAGAGACCCAGTACTTC.

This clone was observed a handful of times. The CDR3 protein is CASSRPTGLMEKPQHF. The CDR3 DNA follows: TGTGCCAGCAGCCGCCCGACAGGGCTAATGGAAAAGCCCCAGCATTTT. This chain connects TRBV16 to TRBJ1-5, with TRBD1 matching over 7 bases. J lost 8 bases, V lost 4 bases, and 14 bases had no gene match. The germline V gene has CDR1 KGHSY and CDR2 FQNENV. The CDR3 sequence is 16 residues long.

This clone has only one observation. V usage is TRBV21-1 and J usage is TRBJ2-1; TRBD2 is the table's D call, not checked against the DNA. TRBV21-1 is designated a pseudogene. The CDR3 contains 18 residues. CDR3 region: CASSKARRANGSYNEQFF. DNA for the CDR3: TGTGCCAGCAGCAAAGCGCGGAGGGCTAATGGCTCCTACAATGAGCAGTTCTTC.

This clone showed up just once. The CDR3 spells CASSSGLGQLKPQHF. In DNA, the CDR3 is TGTGCCAGCAGCTCAGGGTTGGGGCAATTGAAGCCCCAGCATTTT. The rearrangement uses TRBV5-8 and TRBJ1-5; the D gene is possibly TRBD1 (5 bases). CDR3 length: 15 amino acids. Trimming stripped 3 bases from V and 8 bases from J, with 18 bases between. CDR1 and CDR2 (germline): SGHTS, YDEGEE.

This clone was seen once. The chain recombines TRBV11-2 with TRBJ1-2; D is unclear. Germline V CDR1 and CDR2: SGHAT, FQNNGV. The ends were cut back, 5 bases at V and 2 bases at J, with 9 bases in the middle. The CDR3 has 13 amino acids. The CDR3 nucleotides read TGTGCCAGCAGCCCCGACACGAACTATGGCTACACCTTC. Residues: CASSPDTNYGYTF.

CDR3 protein: CASSVTPSGGRRADTQYF. The DNA of the CDR3 is TGTGCCAGCAGCGTCACCCCGAGCGGGGGACGCCGGGCAGATACGCAGTATTTT. The chain carries TRBV9 and TRBJ2-3, with 8 bases fitting TRBD2. This CDR3 spans 18 amino acids. J lost 4 bases, V lost 2 bases, and 15 bases had no gene match. Germline CDR1 SGDLS, CDR2 YYNGEE.

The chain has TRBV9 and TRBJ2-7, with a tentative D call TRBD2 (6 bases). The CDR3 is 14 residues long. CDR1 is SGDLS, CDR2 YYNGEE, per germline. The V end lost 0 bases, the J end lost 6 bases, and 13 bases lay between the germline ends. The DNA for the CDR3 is TGTGCCAGCAGCGTAGGCCCGGGAGTGGGCGAGCAGTACTTC. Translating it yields CASSVGPGVGEQYF.

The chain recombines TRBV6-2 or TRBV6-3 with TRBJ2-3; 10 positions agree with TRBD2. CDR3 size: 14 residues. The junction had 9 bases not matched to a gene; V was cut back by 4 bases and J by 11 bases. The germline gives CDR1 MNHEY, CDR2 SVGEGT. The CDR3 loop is CASSSQREGAGQYF. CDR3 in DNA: TGTGCCAGCAGTTCCCAGCGGGAGGGCGCCGGGCAGTATTTT.

CDR3 region: CASSSQREELFF. The CDR3 DNA follows: TGCGCCAGCAGCTCGCAGCGGGAGGAGCTGTTTTTT. The rearrangement links TRBV5-1 to TRBJ2-2; 7 bases map to TRBD2. CDR3 length: 12 residues. Looked up from germline, CDR1 is SGHRS and CDR2 is YFSETQ. Germline trimming cut 3 bases from V and 10 bases from J; bases unmatched to any gene: 3.

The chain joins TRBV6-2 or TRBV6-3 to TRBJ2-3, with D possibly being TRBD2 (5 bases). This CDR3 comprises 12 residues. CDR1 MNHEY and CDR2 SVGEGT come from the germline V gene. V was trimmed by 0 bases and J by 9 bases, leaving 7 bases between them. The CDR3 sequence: CASSYSRGTQYF. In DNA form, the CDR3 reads TGTGCCAGCAGTTACTCGAGAGGGACGCAGTATTTT.

DNA for the CDR3: TGTGCCAGCAGTTTAAGAGGGAATGGCTACACCTTC. Translating gives CASSLRGNGYTF. J is TRBJ1-2 and V is TRBV12-3 or TRBV12-4; D is ambiguous. This CDR3 region has 12 residues. Deletions cut 2 bases from V and 6 bases from J, with 7 bases between.

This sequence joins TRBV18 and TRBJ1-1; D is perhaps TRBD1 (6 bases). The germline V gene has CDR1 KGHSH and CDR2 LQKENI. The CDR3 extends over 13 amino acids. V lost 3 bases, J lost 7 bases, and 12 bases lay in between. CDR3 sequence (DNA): TGTGCCAGCTCACCCGGACAGAGAGGTGAAGCTTTCTTT. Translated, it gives CASSPGQRGEAFF.

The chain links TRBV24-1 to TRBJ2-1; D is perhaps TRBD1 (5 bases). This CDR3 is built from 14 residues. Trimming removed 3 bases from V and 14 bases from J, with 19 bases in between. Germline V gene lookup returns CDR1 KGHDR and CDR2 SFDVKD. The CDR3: CATSDEGARKGEFF. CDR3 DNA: TGTGCCACCAGTGATGAAGGGGCCCGGAAAGGCGAGTTCTTC.

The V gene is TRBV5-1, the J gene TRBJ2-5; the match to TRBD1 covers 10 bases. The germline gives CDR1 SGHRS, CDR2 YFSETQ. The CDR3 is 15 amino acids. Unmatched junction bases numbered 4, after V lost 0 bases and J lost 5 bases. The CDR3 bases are TGCGCCAGCAGCTTGGCGACAGGGGGCCTGGAGACCCAGTACTTC. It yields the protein CASSLATGGLETQYF.

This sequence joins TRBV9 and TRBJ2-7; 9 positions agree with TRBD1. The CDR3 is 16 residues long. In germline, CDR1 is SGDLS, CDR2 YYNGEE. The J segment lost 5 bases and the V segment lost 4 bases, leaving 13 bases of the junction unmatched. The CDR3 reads CASSPSSGTGTHEQYF. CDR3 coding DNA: TGTGCCAGCAGCCCTTCATCCGGGACAGGGACCCACGAGCAGTACTTC.

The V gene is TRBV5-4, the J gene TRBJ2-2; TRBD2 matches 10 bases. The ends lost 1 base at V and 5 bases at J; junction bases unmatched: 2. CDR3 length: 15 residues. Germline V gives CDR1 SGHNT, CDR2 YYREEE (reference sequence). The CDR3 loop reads CASSLSLAGTGELFF. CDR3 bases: TGTGCCAGCAGCTTGTCACTAGCGGGAACCGGGGAGCTGTTTTTT.

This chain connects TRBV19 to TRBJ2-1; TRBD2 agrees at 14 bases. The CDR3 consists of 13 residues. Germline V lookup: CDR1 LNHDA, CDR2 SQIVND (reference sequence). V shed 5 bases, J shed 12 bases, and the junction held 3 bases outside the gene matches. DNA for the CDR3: TGTGCCAGTAGTGCAGGGACTAGCGGGAGGCAGTTCTTC. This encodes CASSAGTSGRQFF. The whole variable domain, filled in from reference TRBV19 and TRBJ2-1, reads DGGITQSPKYLFRKEGQNVTLSCEQNLNHDAMYWYRQDPGQGLRLIYYSQIVNDFQKGDIAEGYSVSREKKESFPLTVTSAQKNPTAFYLCASSAGTSGRQFFGPGTRLTVL.

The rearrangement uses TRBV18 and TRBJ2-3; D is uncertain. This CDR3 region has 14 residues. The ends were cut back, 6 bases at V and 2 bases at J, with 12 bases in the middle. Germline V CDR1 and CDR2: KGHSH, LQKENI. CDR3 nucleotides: TGTGCCAGCTCCCCCTCCCGGTTCACAGATACGCAGTATTTT. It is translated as CASSPSRFTDTQYF.

The CDR3: CASSQLTGQGQVKLFF. As DNA, the CDR3 is TGCGCCAGCAGCCAGCTTACGGGACAGGGACAAGTAAAACTGTTTTTT. The V gene is TRBV4-1, the J gene TRBJ1-4, with 9 nucleotides matching TRBD1. Germline V lookup: CDR1 MGHRA, CDR2 YSYEKL. V lost 3 bases to trimming and J lost 10 bases; unmatched junction nucleotides: 12. The length of the CDR3 is 16 residues.

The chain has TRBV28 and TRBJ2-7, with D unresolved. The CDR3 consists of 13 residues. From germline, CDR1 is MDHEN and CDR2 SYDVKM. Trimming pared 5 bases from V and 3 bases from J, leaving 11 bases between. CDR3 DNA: TGTGCCAGCAGTCCCCCAAAGAGCTACGAGCAGTACTTC. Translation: CASSPPKSYEQYF.

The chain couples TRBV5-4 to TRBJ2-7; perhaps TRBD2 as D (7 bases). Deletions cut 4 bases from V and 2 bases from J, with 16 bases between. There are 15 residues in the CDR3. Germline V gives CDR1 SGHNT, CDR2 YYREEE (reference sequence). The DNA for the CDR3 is TGTGCCAGCAGCCAGGGCGGGGGCCTCGCCTACGAGCAGTACTTC. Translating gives CASSQGGGLAYEQYF.

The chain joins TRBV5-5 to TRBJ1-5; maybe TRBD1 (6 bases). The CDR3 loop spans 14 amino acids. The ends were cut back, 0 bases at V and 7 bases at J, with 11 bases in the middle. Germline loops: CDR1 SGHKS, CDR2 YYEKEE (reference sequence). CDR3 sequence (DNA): TGTGCCAGCAGCTTGGCAGGGGCAGGGCAGCCCCAGCATTTT. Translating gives CASSLAGAGQPQHF.